The present T cell receptor (beta chain) was sequenced within a study of cytomegalovirus exposure and HLA in healthy donors. Study-level results: Earlier findings revealed that most TCR beta V segments proved productive either about 87% or about 30% of the time.

Primers: 60 Vbeta forward and 13 Jbeta reverse. The repertoire was sequenced with immunoSEQ multiplex PCR; TCRdb's copy has only in-frame clones and lacks some. The sample includes approximately 220,000 clones, roughly 82% of them seen just once. V was pared by 4 bases and J by 4 bases, with 11 bases between. The CDR3 runs to 14 residues. Germline CDR1 reads MGHRA; CDR2 reads YSYEKL. Of note for this clone: No antigen is known for it.

The receptor was isolated from a man aged 35-49 years in good health and CMV-seropositive. The J gene is TRBJ2-1, the V gene TRBV4-1, with TRBD2 as a possible D gene (5 bases). The sample taken for sequencing was PBMCs. CDR3 bases: TGCGCCAGCAGCCTCCACGGGGTTTACAATGAGCAGTTCTTC. It encodes CASSLHGVYNEQFF.